The rows below give T cell receptor beta chains drawn from one sample of a study of T-cell reconstitution after alpha-beta-depleted transplantation in children. MiXCR was run by TCRdb on the PCR reads, yielding one entry per CDR3 protein. This table holds hundreds of thousands of distinct CDR3 sequences, roughly a tenth found once. The starting material was PBMCs, obtained before TCRalphabeta/CD19-depleted stem cell transplant. These receptors were collected from a boy in the first two years of life with acute myeloid leukemia, due to receive a stem cell transplant. Both conserved end residues are part of each CDR3. The D gene is left open where the match is weak. For some rows the clone size is stated as once, few or many, or as a class when expanded; others skip it.

j_call: TRBJ2-7; clone_size: -; v_call: TRBV3-1; d_call: -; cdr3_nt: TGTGCCAGCAGCCAAGTATCGAGGGCCTCCGAGCAGTACTTC; cdr3_aa: CASSQVSRASEQYF
j_call: TRBJ2-7; clone_size: many; v_call: TRBV29-1; d_call: -; cdr3_nt: TGCAGCGTTGCACAGGGCTTCTCCTACGAGCAGTACTTC; cdr3_aa: CSVAQGFSYEQYF
j_call: TRBJ2-5; clone_size: many; v_call: TRBV11-2; d_call: -; cdr3_nt: TGTGCCAGCAGCTGGGGGCATGGGACCCAGTACTTC; cdr3_aa: CASSWGHGTQYF
j_call: TRBJ2-1; clone_size: few; v_call: TRBV20-1; d_call: -; cdr3_nt: TGCAGTGCTAGAGATTTCCAGCAAGGGTACAATGAGCAGTTCTTC; cdr3_aa: CSARDFQQGYNEQFF
j_call: TRBJ2-4; clone_size: few; v_call: TRBV7-9; d_call: TRBD1; cdr3_nt: TGTGCCAGCCTCACCGGGACAGGGGACATTCAGTACTTC; cdr3_aa: CASLTGTGDIQYF
j_call: TRBJ2-4; clone_size: many; v_call: TRBV28; d_call: TRBD1; cdr3_nt: TGTGCCAGCAGTTTGGGAAGGACAGGAGCCATTCAGTACTTC; cdr3_aa: CASSLGRTGAIQYF
j_call: TRBJ2-1; clone_size: -; v_call: TRBV2; d_call: TRBD2; cdr3_nt: TGTACCTGCAGTTTAGTGTTTGGGCGGGCTAGCGGGGGGGTTGAGCAGTTCTTC; cdr3_aa: CTCSLVFGRASGGVEQFF
j_call: TRBJ2-7; clone_size: many; v_call: TRBV5-1; d_call: TRBD1; cdr3_nt: TGCGCCAGCAGCGTCCGGGACAGGGACTACGAGCAGTACTTC; cdr3_aa: CASSVRDRDYEQYF
j_call: TRBJ2-3; clone_size: -; v_call: TRBV18; d_call: TRBD1; cdr3_nt: TGTGCCAGCTCACCAGAACAGGGGACGACAGATACGCAGTATTTT; cdr3_aa: CASSPEQGTTDTQYF
j_call: TRBJ2-7; clone_size: many; v_call: TRBV9; d_call: -; cdr3_nt: TGTGCCAGCAGCGTAGCTCCCGGACTCCTACGCGAGCAGTACTTC; cdr3_aa: CASSVAPGLLREQYF
j_call: TRBJ1-1; clone_size: many; v_call: TRBV28; d_call: TRBD1; cdr3_nt: TGTGCCAGCAGTGGGGACAGGTTCCTTTCTGAAGCTTTCTTT; cdr3_aa: CASSGDRFLSEAFF
j_call: TRBJ1-1; clone_size: many; v_call: TRBV7-2; d_call: -; cdr3_nt: TGTGCCAGCAGCTTATCAGGCCTTCAAGACACTGAAGCTTTCTTT; cdr3_aa: CASSLSGLQDTEAFF
j_call: TRBJ2-2; clone_size: many; v_call: TRBV20-1; d_call: TRBD1; cdr3_nt: TGCAGTGCTAGACGGGTTGGGGCAGGGGGGAACACCGGGGAGCTGTTTTTT; cdr3_aa: CSARRVGAGGNTGELFF
j_call: TRBJ2-7; clone_size: -; v_call: TRBV28; d_call: TRBD1; cdr3_nt: TGTGCCAGCAGTTCCGGACAGGGGTGGATTGACGAGCAGTACTTC; cdr3_aa: CASSSGQGWIDEQYF
j_call: TRBJ1-4; clone_size: many; v_call: TRBV7-2; d_call: -; cdr3_nt: TGTGCCAGCAGCCAATATGGGGCAGGGTGGGATAATGAAAAACTGTTTTTT; cdr3_aa: CASSQYGAGWDNEKLFF
j_call: TRBJ1-1; clone_size: many; v_call: TRBV20-1; d_call: TRBD1; cdr3_nt: TGCAGTGCTAGAGACAGGGGGGCCGGCACTGAAGCTTTCTTT; cdr3_aa: CSARDRGAGTEAFF
j_call: TRBJ2-7; clone_size: many; v_call: TRBV2; d_call: -; cdr3_nt: TGTGCCAGCAGGAACAGGGCCTACGAGCAGTACTTC; cdr3_aa: CASRNRAYEQYF